The 20 T cell receptor beta chains below were found in one sample sequenced in a study of blood T cell repertoires in COVID-19. The repertoire was sequenced with immunoSEQ multiplex PCR; TCRdb's copy has only in-frame clones and lacks some. The table includes 40,000 to 50,000 clones, 88% detected once. Sequenced sample: peripheral blood. Receptors were obtained from a human donor in a cohort sampled during active COVID-19.

The chain has TRBV7-9 and TRBJ2-1, with D perhaps TRBD2 (5 bases). Germline V gene data show CDR1 as SEHNR and CDR2 as FQNEAQ (reference sequence). Trimming shortened V by 4 bases and J by 6 bases, and 10 bases separated the two germline ends. The CDR3 spans 13 residues. CDR3 DNA sequence: TGTGCCAGCAGCTCAACTAGTGTCAATGAGCAGTTCTTC. Amino acids: CASSSTSVNEQFF.

The rearrangement joins TRBV18 to TRBJ2-4; TRBD2 matches 12 bases. CDR1 is KGHSH and CDR2 is LQKENI in the germline V gene. With 1 base clipped from V and 11 bases from J, the junction kept 15 bases outside the gene matches. The CDR3 loop spans 18 amino acids. The CDR3 spells CASSPLGPASGRAPLQYF. The CDR3 nucleotides are TGTGCCAGCTCACCACTCGGCCCCGCTAGCGGGAGGGCCCCGCTTCAGTACTTC.

This chain joins TRBV9 and TRBJ1-1, with 7 nucleotides matching TRBD1. Germline loops: CDR1 SGDLS, CDR2 YYNGEE. CDR3 length equals 14 residues. V lost 1 base, J lost 6 bases, and 6 bases stayed unmatched. The CDR3 sequence: CASSVTEGASEAFF. As DNA, the CDR3 is TGTGCCAGCAGCGTAACAGAGGGGGCTTCTGAAGCTTTCTTT. Full variable domain (missing parts from reference TRBV9 and TRBJ1-1): DSGVTQTPKHLITATGQRVTLRCSPRSGDLSVYWYQQSLDQGLQFLIQYYNGEERAKGNILERFSAQQFPDLHSELNLSSLELGDSALYFCASSVTEGASEAFFGQGTRLTVV.

This chain uses TRBV15 with TRBJ2-7; no clear D gene. Germline values: CDR1 LNHNV, CDR2 YYDKDF (reference sequence). V was cut by 0 bases and J by 2 bases, with 8 bases left in between. This CDR3 region has 14 residues. DNA of the CDR3: TGTGCCACCAGCAGAGATCCAGTAACCTACGAGCAGTACTTC. Its translation: CATSRDPVTYEQYF.

The rearrangement joins TRBV7-3 to TRBJ2-3; maybe TRBD1 (5 bases). CDR3 length: 14 residues. V lost 5 bases and J lost 1, with 10 bases in between. CDR1 and CDR2 from the germline V gene are SGHTA and FQGTGA. CDR3 DNA: TGTGCCAGCAGCCCCAGCAGGGGCACAGATACGCAGTATTTT. It codes for CASSPSRGTDTQYF.

The chain links TRBV30 to TRBJ1-5; 8 bases are a match to TRBD1. Germline CDR1 GTSNPN, CDR2 SVGIG (reference sequence). Unmatched junction bases numbered 5, after V lost 0 bases and J lost 7 bases. This CDR3 has 14 amino acids. The CDR3 loop is CAWSVGQGGQPQHF. The DNA for the CDR3 is TGTGCCTGGAGTGTAGGACAGGGTGGCCAGCCCCAGCATTTT.

The chain couples TRBV12-3 or TRBV12-4 to TRBJ2-1, with TRBD2 as a possible D gene (5 bases). The length of the CDR3 is 13 residues. V was trimmed by 2 bases and J by 9 bases, leaving 11 bases between them. CDR3 loop: CASSLLLAGEQFF. The CDR3, as DNA: TGTGCCAGCAGTTTATTGCTAGCCGGTGAGCAGTTCTTC.

The V call is TRBV15, the J call TRBJ2-1, with D unclear. V shed 3 bases and J shed 9 bases, with 9 bases lying between them. The germline CDR1 and CDR2 sequences are LNHNV and YYDKDF (reference sequence). The CDR3 extends over 12 amino acids. The CDR3 DNA reads TGTGCCACCAGCAGTGTAAGCTCTGAGCAGTTCTTC. Amino acid sequence: CATSSVSSEQFF. Supplemented by reference TRBV15 and TRBJ2-1, the full variable domain reads DAMVIQNPRYQVTQFGKPVTLSCSQTLNHNVMYWYQQKSSQAPKLLFHYYDKDFNNEADTPDNFQSRRPNTSFCFLDIRSPGLGDTAMYLCATSSVSSEQFFGPGTRLTVL.

The gene calls are TRBV7-9 and TRBJ2-1; TRBD1 matches 7 bases. The J segment lost 4 bases and the V segment lost 4 bases, leaving 7 bases of the junction unmatched. The CDR3 covers 15 residues. The germline V gene has CDR1 SEHNR and CDR2 FQNEAQ (reference sequence). The CDR3 nucleotides are TGTGCCAGCAGCTCCGCCGGGACAGATTACAATGAGCAGTTCTTC. Its translation is CASSSAGTDYNEQFF.

The V gene is TRBV7-7, the J gene TRBJ2-3; the D is unclear. CDR1 is SSHAT, CDR2 FNYEAQ, per germline (reference sequence). The V and J ends lost 3 bases and 0 bases respectively, with 10 bases between them. This CDR3 has 15 residues. CDR3 bases: TGTGCCAGCAGCTTCGGTATATCTAGCACAGATACGCAGTATTTT. It is translated as CASSFGISSTDTQYF.

The J gene is TRBJ1-1, the V gene TRBV30; no clear D. There are 14 residues in the CDR3. CDR1 is GTSNPN and CDR2 is SVGIG in the germline V gene (reference sequence). Trimming stripped 0 bases from V and 6 bases from J, with 14 bases between. The CDR3 nucleotides are TGTGCCTGGAGTGTTGGTACTTGGTACGCTGAAGCTTTCTTT. Translation: CAWSVGTWYAEAFF.

This chain joins TRBV9 and TRBJ1-2, with D perhaps TRBD1 (6 bases). The V gene lost 3 bases and the J gene lost 4 bases, with 13 bases spanning the gap. The CDR3 is made up of 14 amino acids. CDR1 SGDLS and CDR2 YYNGEE come from the germline V gene. In nucleotides, the CDR3 is TGTGCCAGCAGCGCCGGAGGGGGGGGCTATGGCTACACCTTC. This translates into CASSAGGGGYGYTF.

Turning to this clone: Other DNA sequences within the sample encode an identical CDR3. This chain joins TRBV27 and TRBJ1-1; the D gene is possibly TRBD1 (5 bases). Germline V lookup: CDR1 MNHEY, CDR2 SMNVEV (reference sequence). V was shortened by 6 bases and J by 1 base, with 6 bases between the two germline ends. There are 12 residues in the CDR3. This CDR3 reads CASSTGNTEAFF. The DNA for the CDR3 is TGTGCCAGCAGCACAGGGAACACTGAAGCTTTCTTT.

This clone is a singleton in its sample. This chain uses TRBV7-9 with TRBJ2-7, with 14 bases matching TRBD2. This CDR3 region has 12 residues. V shed 5 bases and J 12 bases; nucleotides not matched to a gene: 3. CDR1 SEHNR and CDR2 FQNEAQ come from the germline V gene (reference sequence). CDR3 bases: TGTGCCAGCAGCATGACTAGCGGGAGGGTGTACTTC. It specifies CASSMTSGRVYF.

The chain carries TRBV4-2 and TRBJ2-1; 9 positions agree with TRBD2. With 1 base clipped from V and 9 bases from J, the junction kept 16 bases outside the gene matches. Germline CDR1 and CDR2: LGHNA and YNFKEQ. The CDR3 consists of 18 residues. CDR3 nucleotide sequence: TGTGCCAGCAGCCAAGGACTAGCGGCCGTTGGGGGGTTTCGTGAGCAGTTCTTC. Encoded protein: CASSQGLAAVGGFREQFF.

CDR3 DNA: TGTGCTAGTGGCCTGGGACAGGGGTATAATTCACCCCTCCACTTT. This codes for CASGLGQGYNSPLHF. The chain links TRBV12-5 to TRBJ1-6; 10 nucleotides align to TRBD1. The length of the CDR3 is 15 residues. Per germline, CDR1 LGHNT and CDR2 FRNRAP. V was clipped by 6 bases and J by 4 bases; unmatched bases: 3.

The chain carries TRBV10-3 and TRBJ1-3; D may be TRBD1 (6 bases). Germline V gene data show CDR1 as ENHRY and CDR2 as SYGVKD. This CDR3 spans 14 amino acids. V lost 8 bases and J 0 bases, leaving 11 bases between the germline ends. CDR3 bases: TGTGCCATCCGAGGGACAAGCTCTGGAAACACCATATATTTT. Amino acid sequence: CAIRGTSSGNTIYF.

The chain employs TRBV5-4 and TRBJ2-5, with D hard to call. The V and J ends lost 3 bases and 2 bases respectively, with 11 bases between them. CDR1 is SGHNT, CDR2 YYREEE, per germline (reference sequence). There are 14 residues in the CDR3. CDR3: CASSSDTAQETQYF. The CDR3 DNA reads TGTGCCAGCAGCTCAGACACAGCTCAAGAGACCCAGTACTTC.

This sequence joins TRBV24-1 and TRBJ1-2, with no clear D. The CDR3 length is 15 residues. Germline V lookup: CDR1 KGHDR, CDR2 SFDVKD. V dropped 10 bases and J dropped 11 bases, with 28 bases sitting between them. For the CDR3, the DNA is TGTGCCACAGGGAGGGAAGTTGGTGGTTCTTTGAGTTACACCTTC. It encodes CATGREVGGSLSYTF.

This clone was counted once. The V and J genes are TRBV7-3 and TRBJ2-3; D remains unclear. The germline CDR1 and CDR2 sequences are SGHTA and FQGTGA. Between the trimmed V and J ends, which lost 2 bases and 3 bases, there was a span of 9 bases. The CDR3 consists of 14 residues. The CDR3 sequence: CASSLGPATDTQYF. The DNA of the CDR3 is TGTGCCAGCAGCTTAGGGCCTGCGACAGATACGCAGTATTTT.